These 20 T cell receptor beta chains came from one sample sequenced in a study of T cell responses to AZD1222 COVID-19 vaccine. Clones were read by immunoSEQ multiplex PCR, and TCRdb kept only the in-frame ones, dropping some. The sample has approximately 180,000 clones, approximately 90% seen once. The sequencing used peripheral blood, collected 28 days after the second AZD1222 dose. These receptors were collected from an adult who received the AZD1222 COVID-19 vaccine.

The V call is TRBV7-3, the J call TRBJ2-2; the D gene is possibly TRBD2 (5 bases). V was cut by 4 bases and J by 7 bases, with 10 bases left in between. CDR1 is SGHTA and CDR2 is FQGTGA in the germline V gene. This CDR3 has 13 residues. The CDR3 DNA is TGTGCCAGCAGCTGGCTAGGAGGCGGGGAGCTGTTTTTT. Its protein product is CASSWLGGGELFF.

The chain combines TRBV7-9 with TRBJ2-1; 16 bases agree with TRBD2. This CDR3 contains 16 residues. Germline CDR1 reads SEHNR; CDR2 reads FQNEAQ (reference sequence). Germline trimming cut 5 bases from V and 9 bases from J; bases unmatched to any gene: 7. The CDR3 loop is CASSGTSGRAEGEQFF. The CDR3 DNA follows: TGTGCCAGCAGCGGGACTAGCGGGAGGGCGGAGGGTGAGCAGTTCTTC.

This clone has a single count. This chain uses TRBV24-1 with TRBJ2-7; perhaps TRBD2 as D (6 bases). This CDR3 spans 11 amino acids. Germline V lookup: CDR1 KGHDR, CDR2 SFDVKD. With 6 bases removed from V and 8 bases from J, the gap between germline ends came to 10 bases. The CDR3 loop reads CATSWRDKQYF. Written as DNA, the CDR3 is TGTGCCACCAGTTGGCGGGATAAGCAGTACTTC.

The chain uses TRBV28 and TRBJ1-4; maybe TRBD1 (5 bases). CDR3 length equals 14 residues. The ends were cut back, 6 bases at V and 4 bases at J, with 12 bases in the middle. From germline, CDR1 is MDHEN and CDR2 SYDVKM. CDR3 coding DNA: TGTGCCAGCAGGGGACGTCCCATTAATGAAAAACTGTTTTTT. Amino acids: CASRGRPINEKLFF.

The chain uses TRBV18 and TRBJ2-2; 7 bases match TRBD1. The CDR3 is 16 amino acids. V was clipped by 3 bases and J by 0 bases; unmatched bases: 4. Germline-derived CDR1 and CDR2 are KGHSH and LQKENI. The CDR3 protein is CASSPPGTANTGELFF. CDR3 coding DNA: TGTGCCAGCTCACCTCCCGGGACAGCGAACACCGGGGAGCTGTTTTTT.

J is TRBJ2-7 and V is TRBV2; either TRBD1 or TRBD2 may fit D (5 bases each). The germline CDR1 and CDR2 sequences are SNHLY and FYNNEI. The CDR3 spans 13 residues. The germline V and J ends were trimmed by 6 bases and 1 base, with 10 bases remaining between them. The CDR3 DNA reads as TGTGCCAGCAGCCGGGACCAATCCTACGAGCAGTACTTC. As protein: CASSRDQSYEQYF.

The count of this clone is one. The chain recombines TRBV29-1 with TRBJ2-7; no firm D call. Germline CDR1 SQVTM, CDR2 ANQGSEA. CDR3 size: 13 residues. V lost 7 bases and J lost 0, with 13 bases in between. As DNA, the CDR3 is TGCAGCGGCCTTGATGTGTTCTCCTACGAGCAGTACTTC. It encodes CSGLDVFSYEQYF.

This clone was observed a single time. The chain carries TRBV14 and TRBJ2-7; the D gene is possibly TRBD1 (6 bases). The germline V gene has CDR1 SGHDN and CDR2 FVKESK. CDR3 length: 13 residues. V lost 5 bases and J 2 bases, leaving 10 bases between the germline ends. CDR3 residues: CASSVDRTYEQYF. In nucleotides, the CDR3 is TGTGCCAGCAGCGTCGACAGGACCTACGAGCAGTACTTC.

The chain joins TRBV6-5 to TRBJ2-1, with 8 bases lining up with TRBD2. This CDR3 has 14 residues. Losses at the gene ends were 7 bases for V and 0 bases for J; bases not matched to a gene: 2. CDR1 is MNHEY and CDR2 is SVGAGI in the germline V gene. This CDR3 reads CASTSGSSYNEQFF. The CDR3 bases are TGTGCCAGCACAAGCGGGAGCTCCTACAATGAGCAGTTCTTC.

The chain is built from TRBV5-6 and TRBJ2-4; D gene unclear. The CDR3 has 17 amino acids. CDR1 SGHDT and CDR2 YYEEEE come from the germline V gene. The germline V and J ends were trimmed by 0 bases and 5 bases, with 18 bases remaining between them. CDR3 protein: CASSLVGQAAPQNIQYF. The CDR3 bases are TGTGCCAGCAGCTTGGTTGGCCAGGCGGCTCCCCAAAACATTCAGTACTTC.

This clone was recorded once. The chain links TRBV5-5 to TRBJ1-5; unclear D gene. The CDR3 runs 14 residues. The V and J ends lost 2 bases and 6 bases respectively, with 12 bases between them. Germline CDR1 and CDR2: SGHKS and YYEKEE (reference sequence). CDR3 nucleotide sequence: TGTGCCAGCAGCTTTGGCGGGTCGGGTCAGCCCCAGCATTTT. It encodes CASSFGGSGQPQHF.

The CDR3 sequence is CASSSLAGGYEQYF. The CDR3 nucleotides read TGTGCCAGCAGTTCACTAGCGGGAGGCTACGAGCAGTACTTC. The J gene is TRBJ2-7, the V gene TRBV27, with TRBD2 matching over 12 bases. CDR1 and CDR2 (germline): MNHEY, SMNVEV (reference sequence). This CDR3 contains 14 residues. V dropped 4 bases and J dropped 3; count of bases not matched to a gene: 1.

The J gene is TRBJ2-7, the V gene TRBV27, with D hard to call. CDR3 length: 14 amino acids. Germline values: CDR1 MNHEY, CDR2 SMNVEV (reference sequence). Trimming removed 4 bases from V and 2 bases from J, with 12 bases in between. CDR3 loop: CASSSTVSPYEQYF. CDR3 nucleotides: TGTGCCAGCAGTTCGACTGTGAGTCCCTACGAGCAGTACTTC.

This chain joins TRBV4-1 and TRBJ1-3; unclear D gene. The length of the CDR3 is 15 residues. The germline gives CDR1 MGHRA, CDR2 YSYEKL. Between the trimmed V and J ends, which lost 3 bases and 1 base, there was a span of 10 bases. Written as DNA, the CDR3 is TGCGCCAGCAGCCATGCCCAGGTATCTGGAAACACCATATATTTT. Its translation: CASSHAQVSGNTIYF.

This clone appeared a single time. The rearrangement joins TRBV7-2 to TRBJ1-4; D gene uncertain. Deletions cut 2 bases from V and 0 bases from J, with 13 bases between. The CDR3 spans 17 residues. CDR1 is SGHTA and CDR2 is FQGNSA in the germline V gene. CDR3 amino acids: CASSLNAGAATNEKLFF. As DNA, the CDR3 is TGTGCCAGCAGCTTAAACGCAGGAGCCGCAACTAATGAAAAACTGTTTTTT.

The chain recombines TRBV19 with TRBJ2-2; D is uncertain. The ends were cut back, 1 base at V and 3 bases at J, with 9 bases in the middle. CDR3 length equals 15 residues. Germline lookup yields CDR1 LNHDA and CDR2 SQIVND (reference sequence). CDR3 in DNA: TGTGCCAGTAGTATAGTCTTCACAGACACCGGGGAGCTGTTTTTT. Translating it yields CASSIVFTDTGELFF.

The rearrangement uses TRBV9 and TRBJ2-7; D may be TRBD1 (7 bases). The CDR3 extends over 14 amino acids. V dropped 0 bases and J dropped 12 bases, with 19 bases sitting between them. Germline-derived CDR1 and CDR2 are SGDLS and YYNGEE. CDR3 sequence: CASSVEAGQRGVYF. The CDR3 nucleotides are TGTGCCAGCAGCGTAGAGGCGGGACAGCGCGGGGTGTACTTC.

The chain joins TRBV15 to TRBJ1-6; possibly TRBD1 for D (6 bases). The V gene's germline CDR1 is LNHNV and CDR2 YYDKDF (reference sequence). The V end was cut by 0 bases, the J end by 0 bases, with 15 bases between. The CDR3 has 19 residues. The CDR3 nucleotides are TGTGCCACCAGCAGAGATTCTATTCCGGGGGCCTCCTATAATTCACCCCTCCACTTT. It specifies CATSRDSIPGASYNSPLHF.

J is TRBJ2-3 and V is TRBV15; 11 bases match TRBD2. This CDR3 has 16 amino acids. Germline CDR1 reads LNHNV; CDR2 reads YYDKDF (reference sequence). V lost 5 bases to trimming and J lost 4 bases; unmatched junction nucleotides: 8. The CDR3 reads CATSHGLAGGSDTQYF. The DNA of the CDR3 is TGTGCCACCAGCCACGGGCTAGCGGGAGGATCAGATACGCAGTATTTT.

This chain connects TRBV27 to TRBJ1-2; 7 bases align to TRBD1. Germline V gene lookup returns CDR1 MNHEY and CDR2 SMNVEV (reference sequence). The CDR3 length is 15 residues. V gave up 3 bases and J gave up 7 bases; unmatched junction bases: 11. CDR3 bases: TGTGCCAGCAGTTTTCGAGACAGGGTCGTAGGTGGCTACACCTTC. This gives the protein CASSFRDRVVGGYTF.